What follows are 32 T cell receptor beta chains derived from one specimen sequenced in a study of T cell changes during pregnancy in multiple sclerosis (dated by TCRdb to the late 2010s). The library came from the immunoSEQ multiplex PCR assay. The table was pulled from immuneACCESS by TCRdb, which kept in-frame rearrangements only. Such tables lose some clones; where checked, under half of the loss comes from unresolved V genes, and the rest has no known cause. Across this sample there are about 55,000 clones, with around 89% seen only once. The top ten hold just under 0.6% of the sample. The starting material was CD4+ T cells from peripheral blood mononuclear cells, obtained in the first trimester of pregnancy. The receptors were gathered from a female donor with multiple sclerosis, enrolled in a pregnancy study.

This chain joins TRBV29-1 and TRBJ2-5; 8 bases align to TRBD1. Germline assignment: CDR1 SQVTM and CDR2 ANQGSEA. J gave up 3 bases and V 4 bases, and 7 bases lay outside the gene matches. CDR3 size: 14 residues. The CDR3 loop is CSVAGTGTKETQYF. The CDR3 bases are TGCAGCGTTGCGGGGACAGGAACCAAAGAGACCCAGTACTTC.

The chain has TRBV18 and TRBJ2-6; D perhaps matches TRBD2 (6 bases). Trimming pared 3 bases from V and 0 bases from J, leaving 12 bases between. In germline, CDR1 is KGHSH, CDR2 LQKENI. This CDR3 is 17 amino acids long. The CDR3 DNA is TGTGCCAGCTCACCGCGGGAATTACGCTCTGGGGCCAACGTCCTGACTTTC. This codes for CASSPRELRSGANVLTF.

V usage is TRBV21-1 and J usage is TRBJ2-1; the table assigns TRBD1, which was not confirmed against the DNA. TRBV21-1 counts as a pseudogene. The CDR3 consists of 19 residues. CDR3 protein: CASSLKFGDRQSSYNEQFF. The DNA for the CDR3 is TGTGCCAGCAGCCTAAAGTTTGGGGACAGACAGAGCTCCTACAATGAGCAGTTCTTC.

This chain joins TRBV7-9 and TRBJ1-2; D gene uncertain. This CDR3 comprises 13 residues. CDR1 SEHNR and CDR2 FQNEAQ come from the germline V gene (reference sequence). V lost 6 bases and J lost 5, with 13 bases in between. In nucleotides, the CDR3 is TGTGCCAGCAGGCCCGGGGAGACATATGGCTACACCTTC. Protein sequence: CASRPGETYGYTF. Together with reference TRBV7-9 and TRBJ1-2, the CDR3 gives the full variable domain: DTGVSQNPRHKITKRGQNVTFRCDPISEHNRLYWYRQTLGQGPEFLTYFQNEAQLEKSRLLSDRFSAERPKGSFSTLEIQRTEQGDSAMYLCASRPGETYGYTFGSGTRLTVV.

This clone was counted once. The rearrangement uses TRBV7-2 and TRBJ1-1; maybe TRBD1 (5 bases). This CDR3 contains 14 residues. Germline lookup yields CDR1 SGHTA and CDR2 FQGNSA. V dropped 3 bases and J dropped 4 bases, with 12 bases sitting between them. For the CDR3, the DNA is TGTGCCAGCAGCTTGTACGGGGGAGGCACTGAAGCTTTCTTT. This sequence encodes CASSLYGGGTEAFF.

V is TRBV18 and J is TRBJ2-7; 8 bases map to TRBD1. After removal of 1 base from V and 2 bases from J, the junction contained 7 bases not matched to a gene. Looked up from germline, CDR1 is KGHSH and CDR2 is LQKENI. This CDR3 contains 16 residues. Here the CDR3 reads CASSPLLTGVTYEQYF. The CDR3, as DNA: TGTGCCAGCTCACCACTGCTGACAGGGGTGACCTACGAGCAGTACTTC.

The sample holds a few counts of this clone. This rearrangement joins TRBV14 to TRBJ1-2, with D hard to call. V was clipped by 0 bases and J by 3 bases, with 8 bases between them. The CDR3 totals 14 residues. From germline, CDR1 is SGHDN and CDR2 FVKESK. This CDR3 is CASSQDVSYYGYTF. The CDR3 DNA reads TGTGCCAGCAGCCAAGATGTGAGCTACTATGGCTACACCTTC.

This clone is a singleton in its sample. This sequence joins TRBV5-4 and TRBJ2-1; D possibly corresponds to TRBD1 (5 bases). Trimming took 2 bases from V and 12 from J, leaving 21 bases between them. The CDR3 covers 15 residues. In germline, CDR1 is SGHNT, CDR2 YYREEE (reference sequence). The CDR3 here is CASSFDSPTLKGQFF. The CDR3 nucleotides are TGTGCCAGCAGCTTCGACAGTCCCACTCTTAAAGGGCAGTTCTTC.

As to this clone: At one end, the junction sequence differs from germline, possibly due to a read error. The chain has TRBV5-1 and TRBJ1-3, with D perhaps matching TRBD1 (6 bases). The germline V gene encodes CDR1 SGHRS and CDR2 YFSETQ. This CDR3 has 14 amino acids. The chain's CDR3 is CASSSSPRGNTIYF. Written as DNA, the CDR3 is TGTGCCAGCAGCTCCAGCCCAAGGGGGAACACCATATATTTT.

V and J are TRBV30 and TRBJ2-3, with 7 bases matching TRBD2. The germline CDR1 and CDR2 sequences are GTSNPN and SVGIG (reference sequence). The CDR3 length is 14 residues. Trimming cost V 3 bases and J 2 bases; bases outside gene matches: 5. Here the CDR3 reads CAWRGGLHTDTQYF. The CDR3 DNA sequence: TGTGCCTGGAGGGGAGGGCTCCACACAGATACGCAGTATTTT.

CDR3 DNA sequence: TGTGCCAGCAGTATGGACAGGGTGTCCGCTGAAGCTTTCTTT. This sequence encodes CASSMDRVSAEAFF. This chain joins TRBV2 and TRBJ1-1; 8 nucleotides line up with TRBD1. V shed 5 bases, J shed 6 bases, and the junction held 8 bases outside the gene matches. Germline loops: CDR1 SNHLY, CDR2 FYNNEI. The CDR3 is 14 amino acids.

This clone showed up just a few times. The chain joins TRBV28 to TRBJ1-2, with unresolved D. V dropped 4 bases and J dropped 5 bases, with 8 bases sitting between them. This CDR3 has 12 residues. CDR1 and CDR2 from the germline V gene are MDHEN and SYDVKM. CDR3: CASSSAGYGYTF. The CDR3 DNA reads as TGTGCCAGCAGTTCCGCCGGGTATGGCTACACCTTC.

The chain has TRBV6-5 and TRBJ1-1; maybe TRBD1 (5 bases). This CDR3 comprises 15 residues. V gave up 4 bases and J gave up 1 base, with 13 bases separating them. CDR1 is MNHEY and CDR2 is SVGAGI in the germline V gene. The CDR3 DNA reads as TGTGCCAGCAGTTCCCTTGGGGGGAGGAACACTGAAGCTTTCTTT. The encoded protein is CASSSLGGRNTEAFF.

The chain employs TRBV5-4 and TRBJ2-7; D gene ambiguous. The germline CDR1 and CDR2 sequences are SGHNT and YYREEE (reference sequence). V was trimmed by 4 bases and J by 4 bases, leaving 15 bases between them. This CDR3 has 14 residues. The CDR3 region is CASSPGVARYEQYF. As DNA, the CDR3 is TGTGCCAGCAGCCCCGGAGTTGCGAGGTACGAGCAGTACTTC.

This rearrangement joins TRBV4-1 to TRBJ1-2, with D perhaps TRBD1 (6 bases). Germline V gives CDR1 MGHRA, CDR2 YSYEKL. V lost 0 bases, J lost 5 bases, and 10 bases lay in between. The CDR3 is 14 residues long. CDR3 DNA: TGCGCCAGCAGCCAAGATACAGGGCGGTATGGCTACACCTTC. It specifies CASSQDTGRYGYTF.

The chain employs TRBV2 and TRBJ1-2; a weak D match, TRBD1 (6 bases). Trimming took off 5 bases at V and 1 base at J, with 11 bases between the two ends. Germline V CDR1 and CDR2: SNHLY, FYNNEI. The CDR3 extends over 14 amino acids. The CDR3 bases are TGTGCCAGCAGTTCGGACAGTTTTAACTATGGCTACACCTTC. Protein product: CASSSDSFNYGYTF.

The chain joins TRBV10-3 to TRBJ2-5, with 8 bases fitting TRBD1. Germline CDR1 and CDR2: ENHRY and SYGVKD. The CDR3 covers 15 residues. Losses at the gene ends were 6 bases for V and 1 base for J; bases not matched to a gene: 7. The CDR3 DNA follows: TGTGCCATCAGCATTTTTGGACAGGGCCAAGAGACCCAGTACTTC. Amino acid sequence: CAISIFGQGQETQYF.

CDR3 amino acids: CASSPISAGTGVNGYTF. CDR3 DNA: TGTGCCAGCAGCCCAATATCGGCTGGGACAGGGGTAAATGGCTACACCTTC. This sequence joins TRBV28 and TRBJ1-2, with 10 bases fitting TRBD1. The CDR3 totals 17 residues. The V and J ends lost 6 bases and 6 bases, in that order; junction bases with no gene match: 16. Germline CDR1 reads MDHEN; CDR2 reads SYDVKM.

The V gene is TRBV5-4, the J gene TRBJ2-2; D might be TRBD1 (5 bases). This CDR3 is built from 16 residues. Per germline, CDR1 SGHNT and CDR2 YYREEE (reference sequence). The V gene lost 4 bases and the J gene lost 0 bases, with 13 bases spanning the gap. CDR3 in amino acids: CASSLSKQANTGELFF. The CDR3, as DNA: TGTGCCAGCAGCCTTTCCAAACAGGCGAACACCGGGGAGCTGTTTTTT.

The gene calls are TRBV11-3 and TRBJ2-2, with D uncertain. Germline V CDR1 and CDR2: SGHNT, YENEEA. With 5 bases removed from V and 1 base from J, the gap between germline ends came to 8 bases. There are 14 residues in the CDR3. The CDR3 nucleotides read TGTGCCAGCAGCCGTGCCGGGAACACCGGGGAGCTGTTTTTT. Protein product: CASSRAGNTGELFF.

The genes are TRBV28 and TRBJ2-7; perhaps TRBD1 as D (6 bases). V was pared by 4 bases and J by 0 bases, with 13 bases between. This CDR3 region has 15 residues. CDR1 is MDHEN, CDR2 SYDVKM, per germline. CDR3 loop: CASSSGQIGSYEQYF. In DNA form, the CDR3 reads TGTGCCAGCAGTTCTGGACAGATTGGCTCCTACGAGCAGTACTTC.

A remark on this clone: One end of the junction varies from germline; a read error may be responsible. This rearrangement joins TRBV7-2 to TRBJ2-7; 10 bases map to TRBD2. CDR1 is SGHTA and CDR2 is FQGNSA in the germline V gene. CDR3 length: 15 amino acids. The CDR3 sequence: CASSLGASGGRAGDF. The CDR3 DNA reads TGTGCCAGCAGCTTAGGTGCTAGCGGGGGAAGGGCTGGAGACTTC.

The V and J genes are TRBV4-1 and TRBJ2-2, with TRBD2 identical over 9 bases. The CDR3 sequence is 13 residues long. CDR1 and CDR2 from the germline V gene are MGHRA and YSYEKL. V shed 2 bases, J shed 8 bases, and the junction held 0 bases outside the gene matches. The CDR3 here is CASSQLAGGELFF. The CDR3 nucleotides are TGCGCCAGCAGCCAACTAGCGGGAGGGGAGCTGTTTTTT.

The rearrangement links TRBV7-2 to TRBJ2-3; tentatively, D is TRBD1 (5 bases). CDR3 length: 15 residues. Germline values: CDR1 SGHTA, CDR2 FQGNSA. Trimming cost V 0 bases and J 4 bases, with 11 bases left between them. CDR3 protein: CASSLAPQGADTQYF. The CDR3 coding sequence is TGTGCCAGCAGCTTAGCGCCCCAGGGTGCAGATACGCAGTATTTT.

The chain employs TRBV7-2 and TRBJ2-5; 11 nucleotides align to TRBD2. The germline gives CDR1 SGHTA, CDR2 FQGNSA. V dropped 1 base and J dropped 3; count of bases not matched to a gene: 1. The CDR3 is 15 amino acids. The CDR3 reads CASSLVSGGEETQYF. The CDR3, as DNA: TGTGCCAGCAGCTTAGTTAGCGGGGGGGAAGAGACCCAGTACTTC.

The chain joins TRBV2 to TRBJ2-7; possibly TRBD1 for D (6 bases). The ends were cut back, 5 bases at V and 0 bases at J, with 11 bases in the middle. CDR3 length equals 14 residues. Germline CDR1 reads SNHLY; CDR2 reads FYNNEI. The chain's CDR3 is CASSLRDTSYEQYF. The CDR3 bases are TGTGCCAGCAGTCTCCGGGACACCTCCTACGAGCAGTACTTC.

The chain joins TRBV5-4 to TRBJ1-1; unclear D gene. Looked up from germline, CDR1 is SGHNT and CDR2 is YYREEE (reference sequence). There are 14 residues in the CDR3. Between the trimmed V and J ends, which lost 3 bases and 5 bases, there was a span of 14 bases. The CDR3 loop reads CASSYPGGGTEAFF. The CDR3 bases are TGTGCCAGCAGCTACCCAGGAGGAGGGACTGAAGCTTTCTTT.

The gene calls are TRBV10-3 and TRBJ1-1; possibly TRBD1 for D (5 bases). CDR1 is ENHRY, CDR2 SYGVKD, per germline. Trimming cost V 8 bases and J 7 bases, with 17 bases left between them. The CDR3 spans 13 residues. The CDR3 protein is CAISDTIVGEAFF. The DNA for the CDR3 is TGTGCCATCTCGGACACCATTGTAGGTGAAGCTTTCTTT.

The table lists this clone with a count of one. V usage is TRBV28 and J usage is TRBJ1-1; no clear D gene. Trimming removed 3 bases at V and 5 bases at J, with 10 bases between. This CDR3 comprises 13 residues. Germline-derived CDR1 and CDR2 are MDHEN and SYDVKM. CDR3 sequence: CASSLALLTEAFF. The DNA for the CDR3 is TGTGCCAGCAGTTTGGCTTTATTGACTGAAGCTTTCTTT.

The V gene is TRBV5-1, the J gene TRBJ1-2; D ambiguous. CDR3 size: 14 residues. Germline CDR1 reads SGHRS; CDR2 reads YFSETQ. V lost 0 bases, J lost 2 bases, and 8 bases lay in between. CDR3 nucleotide sequence: TGCGCCAGCAGCTTGGGTGAGGGAAACTATGGCTACACCTTC. It translates to CASSLGEGNYGYTF.

The chain carries TRBV11-2 and TRBJ1-1; D unclear. Germline V gene sequence: CDR1 SGHAT, CDR2 FQNNGV. The V end was cut by 6 bases, the J end by 3 bases, with 11 bases between. The CDR3 sequence is 13 residues long. CDR3 amino acids: CASSYRRDTEAFF. In DNA form, the CDR3 reads TGTGCCAGCAGTTACCGACGGGACACTGAAGCTTTCTTT.

V gene TRBV30 combines with J gene TRBJ1-2; perhaps TRBD1 as D (5 bases). The V and J ends lost 3 bases and 5 bases respectively, with 22 bases between them. CDR1 GTSNPN and CDR2 SVGIG come from the germline V gene (reference sequence). This CDR3 spans 16 amino acids. The CDR3 DNA reads TGTGCCTGGAGGCCCGGAATACGGCAGGGAGGATATGGCTACACCTTC. Its translation is CAWRPGIRQGGYGYTF.